A single T cell receptor beta chain is shown here with its context. The sample comes from a study of blood T cell repertoires in COVID-19. Whole-study context: Nucleic acid was either cDNA or gDNA, and it came from T cells, B-cell-depleted T cells, or PBMCs.

Per the original methods: Nucleated cell number was recorded as an estimate derived from reference gene primer amplification. Measured with immunoSEQ multiplex PCR; TCRdb has only the in-frame clones, and not every one. That table supplies the V and J calls and clone size; D and trimming were determined from the DNA. Of 200,000 to 250,000 clones listed, roughly nine tenths were seen once; the top ten hold under 2%. Looked up from germline, CDR1 is GTSNPN and CDR2 is SVGIG (reference sequence). The CDR3 covers 13 residues. V was cut by 4 bases and J by 0 bases, with 10 bases left in between. This TCR came from a man aged 40-50 years with active or convalescent COVID-19. The chain uses TRBV30 and TRBJ2-7; D is possibly TRBD1 (5 bases). The sequenced material came from peripheral blood. The CDR3 DNA reads as TGTGCCTGGACCCAGACAGCCTCCTACGAGCAGTACTTC. This encodes CAWTQTASYEQYF.